The 18 T cell receptor beta chains below come from one sample, sequenced in a study of blood T cell repertoires in COVID-19. Libraries were prepared by immunoSEQ multiplex PCR; TCRdb keeps only in-frame clonotypes and omits some of them. This table has fewer than 250,000 clones, less than 85% appearing once. Sequenced material: peripheral blood. All receptors come from a woman in her forties or fifties with acute or convalescent COVID-19.

The chain recombines TRBV7-2 with TRBJ2-4; 9 nucleotides line up with TRBD1. The germline V gene has CDR1 SGHTA and CDR2 FQGNSA. This CDR3 spans 14 amino acids. The V gene end was trimmed by 6 bases and the J gene end by 6 bases; junction bases not matched to a gene: 6. In DNA, the CDR3 is TGTGCCAGCAGGGCACAGGGGGCTGGAAACATTCAGTACTTC. Translation: CASRAQGAGNIQYF.

The rearrangement joins TRBV7-6 to TRBJ1-1; possible D gene TRBD1, 6 bases. Germline CDR1 SGHVS, CDR2 FNYEAQ. The CDR3 contains 13 residues. Trimming took off 9 bases at V and 1 base at J, with 12 bases between the two ends. CDR3: CASRGTPNTEAFF. CDR3 nucleotides: TGTGCCAGTAGGGGGACACCGAACACTGAAGCTTTCTTT.

This clone was observed a few times. The chain recombines TRBV28 with TRBJ2-1; 11 bases map to TRBD2. This CDR3 spans 18 amino acids. CDR1 is MDHEN and CDR2 is SYDVKM in the germline V gene. V was clipped by 0 bases and J by 6 bases; unmatched bases: 10. The CDR3 spells CASSLWDLAGGPGNEQFF. The CDR3 DNA reads as TGTGCCAGCAGTTTATGGGACTTAGCGGGAGGGCCAGGCAATGAGCAGTTCTTC.

This clone occurred once. V and J are TRBV6-6 and TRBJ1-2; maybe TRBD1 (5 bases). Trimming cost V 2 bases and J 4 bases, with 11 bases left between them. The germline gives CDR1 MNHNY, CDR2 SVGAGI (reference sequence). There are 14 residues in the CDR3. The CDR3 DNA reads TGTGCCAGCAGTTACGCAGGGATAAGCTATGGCTACACCTTC. It translates to CASSYAGISYGYTF.

CDR3 sequence reads: CASSPFMTSGANVLTF. The CDR3 DNA reads as TGTGCCAGCAGTCCCTTTATGACATCTGGGGCCAACGTCCTGACTTTC. This chain connects TRBV27 to TRBJ2-6; unclear D gene. CDR1 and CDR2 (germline): MNHEY, SMNVEV (reference sequence). The CDR3 runs to 16 residues. Trimming removed 5 bases from V and 1 base from J, with 12 bases in between.

The CDR3 bases are TGTGCCAGCATTTCACAGGGCAATCAGCCCCAGCATTTT. This gives the protein CASISQGNQPQHF. The V call is TRBV28, the J call TRBJ1-5, with TRBD1 as a possible D gene (5 bases). V lost 7 bases to trimming and J lost 2 bases, with 9 bases between them. The germline V gene has CDR1 MDHEN and CDR2 SYDVKM. This CDR3 spans 13 amino acids.

The chain uses TRBV19 and TRBJ2-1; TRBD2 agrees at 11 bases. Per the germline V gene, CDR1 is LNHDA and CDR2 is SQIVND (reference sequence). J was trimmed by 9 bases and V by 5 bases; bases with no gene match: 12. The CDR3 has 16 amino acids. The CDR3 loop is CASSAPRLAGLGEQFF. In DNA, the CDR3 is TGTGCCAGTAGTGCCCCGCGACTAGCGGGGTTGGGTGAGCAGTTCTTC.

The CDR3 DNA reads as TGCGCCAGCAGCTTGGCCCCACGAGGGGGCGATCCCCTAGCCAAAAACATTCAGTACTTC. Amino acids: CASSLAPRGGDPLAKNIQYF. The chain uses TRBV5-1 and TRBJ2-4, with 7 bases lining up with TRBD1. Germline lookup yields CDR1 SGHRS and CDR2 YFSETQ. The CDR3 length is 20 residues. J lost 0 bases, V lost 0 bases, and 15 bases had no gene match.

The table lists this clone with a count of one. The chain is built from TRBV5-1 and TRBJ2-1; 9 bases agree with TRBD2. The CDR3 sequence is 17 residues long. V gave up 2 bases and J gave up 0 bases; unmatched junction bases: 6. Germline V CDR1 and CDR2: SGHRS, YFSETQ. The CDR3 DNA follows: TGCGCCAGCAGCTTATTGAGCGGGAGGAGCTCCTACAATGAGCAGTTCTTC. This encodes CASSLLSGRSSYNEQFF.

This chain links TRBV9 with TRBJ1-1; possibly TRBD1 for D (6 bases). There are 18 residues in the CDR3. Trimming shortened V by 3 bases and J by 0 bases, and 21 bases separated the two germline ends. The germline CDR1 and CDR2 sequences are SGDLS and YYNGEE. CDR3 DNA: TGTGCCAGCAGCGGGTACAGGGCGGGTTTGTTAGTGAACACTGAAGCTTTCTTT. Its translation: CASSGYRAGLLVNTEAFF.

This clone came up a few times. The chain combines TRBV7-8 with TRBJ1-5; D gene uncertain. With 5 bases removed from V and 4 bases from J, the gap between germline ends came to 12 bases. The CDR3 has 14 amino acids. Looked up from germline, CDR1 is SGHVS and CDR2 is FQNEAQ. CDR3 nucleotide sequence: TGTGCCAGCAGCAGAGACGACGGGAATCAGCCCCAGCATTTT. This translates into CASSRDDGNQPQHF. Combining the CDR3 with reference TRBV7-8 and TRBJ1-5 gives the whole variable domain GAGVSQSPRYKVAKRGQDVALRCDPISGHVSLFWYQQALGQGPEFLTYFQNEAQLDKSGLPSDRFFAERPEGSVSTLKIQRTQQEDSAVYLCASSRDDGNQPQHFGDGTRLSIL.

In this sample, this clone turned up once. J is TRBJ1-2 and V is TRBV7-2, with 7 positions matching TRBD1. Germline assignment: CDR1 SGHTA and CDR2 FQGNSA. The CDR3 is 14 residues long. V was pared by 7 bases and J by 2 bases, with 7 bases of the junction left unmatched. The CDR3 DNA reads as TGTGCCAGCACCCGGGACAGCCCAAACTATGGCTACACCTTC. Its translation: CASTRDSPNYGYTF. The full variable domain, in which reference TRBV7-2 and TRBJ1-2 provide the parts outside the CDR3, is GAGVSQSPSNKVTEKGKDVELRCDPISGHTALYWYRQSLGQGLEFLIYFQGNSAPDKSGLPSDRFSAERTGGSVSTLTIQRTQQEDSAVYLCASTRDSPNYGYTFGSGTRLTVV.

In this sample, this clone turned up many times. This rearrangement joins TRBV5-1 to TRBJ2-7; D is perhaps TRBD2 (5 bases). CDR3 size: 15 residues. Trimming left V 2 bases short and J 0 bases short, with 12 bases between. CDR1 is SGHRS and CDR2 is YFSETQ in the germline V gene. CDR3 coding DNA: TGCGCCAGCAGCTTAGGAGGATCTAGCTCCTACGAGCAGTACTTC. Translation gives CASSLGGSSSYEQYF.

The rearrangement links TRBV2 to TRBJ2-3; D possibly corresponds to TRBD2 (6 bases). Trimming left V 4 bases short and J 6 bases short, with 11 bases between. This CDR3 comprises 13 residues. Germline V lookup: CDR1 SNHLY, CDR2 FYNNEI. The CDR3: CASSAGRWDTQYF. CDR3 nucleotides: TGTGCCAGCAGTGCCGGGAGATGGGATACGCAGTATTTT.

The chain recombines TRBV27 with TRBJ2-1, with D uncertain. There are 13 residues in the CDR3. V gave up 0 bases and J gave up 6 bases, with 6 bases separating them. CDR1 and CDR2 from the germline V gene are MNHEY and SMNVEV (reference sequence). The CDR3 reads CASSLSPLNEQFF. DNA of the CDR3: TGTGCCAGCAGTTTATCCCCCCTCAATGAGCAGTTCTTC.

The V call is TRBV11-2, the J call TRBJ2-7, with TRBD2 as a possible D gene (6 bases). The V gene lost 2 bases and the J gene lost 3 bases, with 14 bases spanning the gap. The length of the CDR3 is 15 residues. Germline V gene lookup returns CDR1 SGHAT and CDR2 FQNNGV. The CDR3 loop reads CASSLRLVGDYEQYF. The DNA for the CDR3 is TGTGCCAGCAGCTTAAGACTAGTAGGGGACTACGAGCAGTACTTC. The full variable domain, rest sourced from reference TRBV11-2 and TRBJ2-7, is EAGVAQSPRYKIIEKRQSVAFWCNPISGHATLYWYQQILGQGPKLLIQFQNNGVVDDSQLPKDRFSAERLKGVDSTLKIQPAKLEDSAVYLCASSLRLVGDYEQYFGPGTRLTVT.

The rearrangement joins TRBV28 to TRBJ2-7; 11 nucleotides match TRBD2. Germline V lookup: CDR1 MDHEN, CDR2 SYDVKM. The CDR3 has 14 residues. J gave up 6 bases and V 5 bases, and 6 bases lay outside the gene matches. The CDR3 DNA reads as TGTGCCAGCAGTGATCTAGCGGGAGGTGTCGAGCAGTACTTC. Its protein is CASSDLAGGVEQYF. Full variable domain (remainder filled in from reference TRBV28 and TRBJ2-7): DVKVTQSSRYLVKRTGEKVFLECVQDMDHENMFWYRQDPGLGLRLIYFSYDVKMKEKGDIPEGYSVSREKKERFSLILESASTNQTSMYLCASSDLAGGVEQYFGPGTRLTVT.

V usage is TRBV7-6 and J usage is TRBJ2-6, with 8 bases fitting TRBD1. J was trimmed by 0 bases and V by 7 bases; bases with no gene match: 11. Germline CDR1 reads SGHVS; CDR2 reads FNYEAQ. The CDR3 spans 18 residues. The CDR3 loop is CASNPTGTGYSGANVLTF. The CDR3 nucleotides are TGTGCCAGCAACCCCACCGGGACAGGATACTCTGGGGCCAACGTCCTGACTTTC. The full variable domain, rest sourced from reference TRBV7-6 and TRBJ2-6, is GAGVSQSPRYKVTKRGQDVALRCDPISGHVSLYWYRQALGQGPEFLTYFNYEAQQDKSGLPNDRFSAERPEGSISTLTIQRTEQRDSAMYRCASNPTGTGYSGANVLTFGAGSRLTVL.